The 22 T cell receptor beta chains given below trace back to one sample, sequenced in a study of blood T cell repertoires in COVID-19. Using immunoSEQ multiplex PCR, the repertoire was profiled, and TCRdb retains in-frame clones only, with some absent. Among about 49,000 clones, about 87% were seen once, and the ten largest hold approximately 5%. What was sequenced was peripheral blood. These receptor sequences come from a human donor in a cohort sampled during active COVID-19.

The CDR3 loop reads CASSLGLGGNQPQHF. CDR3 DNA sequence: TGTGCCAGCTCATTGGGACTGGGAGGCAATCAGCCCCAGCATTTT. This chain uses TRBV18 with TRBJ1-5, with D perhaps TRBD1 (5 bases). CDR3 length: 15 amino acids. Trimming left V 5 bases short and J 2 bases short, with 13 bases between. CDR1 is KGHSH and CDR2 is LQKENI in the germline V gene.

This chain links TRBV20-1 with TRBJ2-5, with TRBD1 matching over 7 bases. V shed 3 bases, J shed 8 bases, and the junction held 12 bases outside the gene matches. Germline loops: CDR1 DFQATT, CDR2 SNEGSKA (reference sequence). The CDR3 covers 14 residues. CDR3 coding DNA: TGCAGTGCTAGTCGGGACAGCAGGAAGAGTACCCAGTACTTC. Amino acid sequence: CSASRDSRKSTQYF.

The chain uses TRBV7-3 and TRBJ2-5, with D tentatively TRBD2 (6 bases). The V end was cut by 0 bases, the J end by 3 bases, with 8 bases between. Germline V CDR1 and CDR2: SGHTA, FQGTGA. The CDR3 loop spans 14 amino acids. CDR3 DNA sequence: TGTGCCAGCAGCTTAACGCGGGATGAAGAGACCCAGTACTTC. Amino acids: CASSLTRDEETQYF.

CDR3 sequence (DNA): TGTGCCAGCAGTGAAACCCGGGACAATGAGCAGTTCTTC. It specifies CASSETRDNEQFF. The chain couples TRBV2 to TRBJ2-1; no definite D call. CDR1 and CDR2 from the germline V gene are SNHLY and FYNNEI. This CDR3 region has 13 residues. V was shortened by 2 bases and J by 5 bases, with 7 bases between the two germline ends.

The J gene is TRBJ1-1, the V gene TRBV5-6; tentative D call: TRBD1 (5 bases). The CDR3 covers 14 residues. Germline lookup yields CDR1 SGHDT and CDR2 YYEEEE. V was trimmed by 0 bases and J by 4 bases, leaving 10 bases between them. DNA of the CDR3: TGTGCCAGCAGCTTGGGACAGTTAGGCACTGAAGCTTTCTTT. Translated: CASSLGQLGTEAFF.

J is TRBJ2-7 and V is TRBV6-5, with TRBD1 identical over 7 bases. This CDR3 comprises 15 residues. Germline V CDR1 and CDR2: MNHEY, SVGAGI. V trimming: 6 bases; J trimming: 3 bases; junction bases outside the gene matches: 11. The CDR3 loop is CASRKRGPALYEQYF. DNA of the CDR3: TGTGCCAGCAGAAAAAGGGGGCCGGCCCTCTACGAGCAGTACTTC.

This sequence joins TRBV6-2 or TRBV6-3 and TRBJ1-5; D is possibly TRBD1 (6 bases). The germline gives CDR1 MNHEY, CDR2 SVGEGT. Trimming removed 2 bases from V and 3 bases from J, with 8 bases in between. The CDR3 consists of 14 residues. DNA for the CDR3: TGTGCCAGCAGTTACGGACAGATCAATCAGCCCCAGCATTTT. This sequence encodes CASSYGQINQPQHF.

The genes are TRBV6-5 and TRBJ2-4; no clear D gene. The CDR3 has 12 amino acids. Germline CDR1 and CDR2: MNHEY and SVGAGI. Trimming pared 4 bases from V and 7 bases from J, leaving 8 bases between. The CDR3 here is CASSSDGNIQYF. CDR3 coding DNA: TGTGCCAGCAGTTCTGACGGGAACATTCAGTACTTC.

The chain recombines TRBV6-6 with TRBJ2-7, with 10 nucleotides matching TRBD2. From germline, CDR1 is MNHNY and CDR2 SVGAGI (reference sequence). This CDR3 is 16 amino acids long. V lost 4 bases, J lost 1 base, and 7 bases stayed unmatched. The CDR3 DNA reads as TGTGCCAGCAGTTCCAACGGACTAGCGGAGTCCTACGAGCAGTACTTC. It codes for CASSSNGLAESYEQYF.

The CDR3 coding sequence is TGCAGCGTTGAAGTACTAGGGCTTCGGCAGTTCTTC. This translates into CSVEVLGLRQFF. The rearrangement joins TRBV29-1 to TRBJ2-1, with D possibly being TRBD2 (5 bases). The CDR3 is 12 residues long. CDR1 SQVTM and CDR2 ANQGSEA come from the germline V gene. Trimming shortened V by 1 base and J by 12 bases, and 13 bases separated the two germline ends.

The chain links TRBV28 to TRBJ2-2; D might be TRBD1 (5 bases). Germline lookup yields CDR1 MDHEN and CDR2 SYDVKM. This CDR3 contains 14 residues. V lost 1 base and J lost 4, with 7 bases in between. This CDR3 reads CASSLSDSTGELFF. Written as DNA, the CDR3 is TGTGCCAGCAGTTTATCCGACAGCACCGGGGAGCTGTTTTTT. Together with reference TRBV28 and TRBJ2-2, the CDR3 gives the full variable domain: DVKVTQSSRYLVKRTGEKVFLECVQDMDHENMFWYRQDPGLGLRLIYFSYDVKMKEKGDIPEGYSVSREKKERFSLILESASTNQTSMYLCASSLSDSTGELFFGEGSRLTVL.

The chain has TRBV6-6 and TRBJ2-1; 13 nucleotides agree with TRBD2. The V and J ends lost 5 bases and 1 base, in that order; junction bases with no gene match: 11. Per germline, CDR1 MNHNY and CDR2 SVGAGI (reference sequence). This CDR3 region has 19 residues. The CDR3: CASSLRPGLAGVSYNEQFF. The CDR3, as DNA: TGTGCCAGCAGTCTTCGCCCCGGACTAGCGGGAGTATCCTACAATGAGCAGTTCTTC.

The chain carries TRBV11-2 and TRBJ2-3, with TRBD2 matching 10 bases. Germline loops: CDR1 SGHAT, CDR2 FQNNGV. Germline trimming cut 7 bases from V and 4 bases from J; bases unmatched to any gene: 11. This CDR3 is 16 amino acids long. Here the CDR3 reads CASTPRSGRTPDTQYF. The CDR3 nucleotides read TGTGCCAGCACCCCACGTAGCGGGAGGACCCCAGATACGCAGTATTTT. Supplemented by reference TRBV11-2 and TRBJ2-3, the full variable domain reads EAGVAQSPRYKIIEKRQSVAFWCNPISGHATLYWYQQILGQGPKLLIQFQNNGVVDDSQLPKDRFSAERLKGVDSTLKIQPAKLEDSAVYLCASTPRSGRTPDTQYFGPGTRLTVL.

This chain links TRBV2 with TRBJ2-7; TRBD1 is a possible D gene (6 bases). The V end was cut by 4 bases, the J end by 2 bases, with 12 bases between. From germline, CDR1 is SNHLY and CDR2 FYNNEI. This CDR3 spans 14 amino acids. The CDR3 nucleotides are TGTGCCAGCAGTGCACAGGGAAGTACCTACGAGCAGTACTTC. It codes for CASSAQGSTYEQYF.

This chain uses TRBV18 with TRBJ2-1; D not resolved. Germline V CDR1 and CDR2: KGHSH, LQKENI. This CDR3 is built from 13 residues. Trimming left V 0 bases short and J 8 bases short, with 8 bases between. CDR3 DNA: TGTGCCAGCTCACCACCTGCGGAGTATGAGCAGTTCTTC. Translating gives CASSPPAEYEQFF. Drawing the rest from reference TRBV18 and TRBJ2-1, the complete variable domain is NAGVMQNPRHLVRRRGQEARLRCSPMKGHSHVYWYRQLPEEGLKFMVYLQKENIIDESGMPKERFSAEFPKEGPSILRIQQVVRGDSAAYFCASSPPAEYEQFFGPGTRLTVL.

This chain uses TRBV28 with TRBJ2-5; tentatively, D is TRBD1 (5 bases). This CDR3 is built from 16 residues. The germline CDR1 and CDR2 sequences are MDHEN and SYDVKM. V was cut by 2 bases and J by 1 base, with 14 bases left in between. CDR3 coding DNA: TGTGCCAGCAGTTTAAGGGGCAGGCGGCGCCAAGAGACCCAGTACTTC. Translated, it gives CASSLRGRRRQETQYF. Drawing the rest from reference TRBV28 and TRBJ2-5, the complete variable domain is DVKVTQSSRYLVKRTGEKVFLECVQDMDHENMFWYRQDPGLGLRLIYFSYDVKMKEKGDIPEGYSVSREKKERFSLILESASTNQTSMYLCASSLRGRRRQETQYFGPGTRLLVL.

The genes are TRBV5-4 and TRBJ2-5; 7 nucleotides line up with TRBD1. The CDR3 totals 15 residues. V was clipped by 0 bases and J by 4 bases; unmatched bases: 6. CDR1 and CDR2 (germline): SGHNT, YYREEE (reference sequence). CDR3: CASSLGRGRGETQYF. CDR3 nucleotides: TGTGCCAGCAGCTTGGGTAGGGGGCGAGGAGAGACCCAGTACTTC.

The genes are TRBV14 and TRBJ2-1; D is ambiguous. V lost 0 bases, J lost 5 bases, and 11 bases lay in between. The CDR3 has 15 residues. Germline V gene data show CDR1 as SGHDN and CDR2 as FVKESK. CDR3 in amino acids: CASSQDRGRNNEQFF. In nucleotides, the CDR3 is TGTGCCAGCAGCCAAGACCGCGGTAGAAACAATGAGCAGTTCTTC.

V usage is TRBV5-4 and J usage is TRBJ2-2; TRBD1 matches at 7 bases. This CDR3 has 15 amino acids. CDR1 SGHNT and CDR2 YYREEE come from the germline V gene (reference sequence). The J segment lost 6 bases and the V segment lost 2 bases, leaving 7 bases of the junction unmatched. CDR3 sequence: CASSFRDSLPGELFF. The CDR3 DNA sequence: TGTGCCAGCAGCTTCCGGGACAGCTTACCCGGGGAGCTGTTTTTT.

Written as DNA, the CDR3 is TGTGCCAGCATGGCGGGAGGCTGGTATGAGCAGTTCTTC. Its translation: CASMAGGWYEQFF. This chain joins TRBV6-6 and TRBJ2-1; 8 bases fit TRBD2. Unmatched junction bases numbered 7, after V lost 7 bases and J lost 8 bases. This CDR3 contains 13 residues. Germline V CDR1 and CDR2: MNHNY, SVGAGI (reference sequence).

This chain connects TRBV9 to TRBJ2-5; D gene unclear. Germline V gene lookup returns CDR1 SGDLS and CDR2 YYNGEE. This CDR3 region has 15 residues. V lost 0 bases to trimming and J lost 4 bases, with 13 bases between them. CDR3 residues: CASSVDSFGRETQYF. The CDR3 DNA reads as TGTGCCAGCAGCGTAGATTCCTTTGGTAGAGAGACCCAGTACTTC.

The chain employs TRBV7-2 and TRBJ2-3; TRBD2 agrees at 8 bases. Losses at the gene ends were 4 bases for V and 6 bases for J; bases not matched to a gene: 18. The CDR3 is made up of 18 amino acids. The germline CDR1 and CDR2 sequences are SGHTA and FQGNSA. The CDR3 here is CASSSRRGAGLSLDTQYF. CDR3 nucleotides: TGTGCCAGCAGCTCAAGGCGGGGGGCCGGATTATCCCTTGATACGCAGTATTTT.